One and the same sample provided the 27 T cell receptor beta chains below, sequenced in a study of blood T cell repertoires in COVID-19. Only in-frame clones appear in the TCRdb table, and some are missing; sequencing was by immunoSEQ multiplex PCR. Here the sample spans about 210,000 clones, about 91% being singletons. Material: PBMCs or T cells enriched from blood (not recorded which). All receptors derive from a woman between 35 and 50 years old with acute COVID-19.

J is TRBJ2-3 and V is TRBV6-2 or TRBV6-3, with D perhaps TRBD2 (5 bases). Germline loops: CDR1 MNHEY, CDR2 SVGEGT. The CDR3 consists of 14 residues. The V end lost 4 bases, the J end lost 10 bases, and 18 bases lay between the germline ends. This CDR3 reads CASSSPGLRVPQYF. In DNA, the CDR3 is TGTGCCAGCAGTTCCCCCGGACTGAGGGTTCCGCAGTATTTT.

The rearrangement joins TRBV5-5 to TRBJ1-1, with D perhaps matching TRBD1 (5 bases). The CDR3 covers 14 residues. Deletions cut 4 bases from V and 1 base from J, with 11 bases between. Looked up from germline, CDR1 is SGHKS and CDR2 is YYEKEE (reference sequence). The CDR3 spells CASSRRQQNTEAFF. Written as DNA, the CDR3 is TGTGCCAGCAGCCGTAGACAGCAGAACACTGAAGCTTTCTTT.

This clone was detected once. This chain links TRBV12-5 with TRBJ2-5; D possibly corresponds to TRBD2 (7 bases). CDR3 length: 15 residues. V shed 2 bases and J shed 5 bases, with 15 bases lying between them. The germline V gene has CDR1 LGHNT and CDR2 FRNRAP. Written as DNA, the CDR3 is TGTGCTAGTGGTTTGCTAAGGGGGGGGCGGGAGACCCAGTACTTC. This translates into CASGLLRGGRETQYF.

CDR3 loop: CASSLDRGNSPLHF. In DNA, the CDR3 is TGCGCCAGCAGCTTGGACAGGGGTAATTCACCCCTCCACTTT. The gene calls are TRBV5-1 and TRBJ1-6; 7 positions match TRBD1. Germline assignment: CDR1 SGHRS and CDR2 YFSETQ. Trimming at V came to 0 bases and at J to 6 bases, leaving 0 bases not matched to a gene. This CDR3 is built from 14 residues.

This clone was observed a handful of times. The J gene is TRBJ2-2, the V gene TRBV10-1, with 7 bases aligning to TRBD2. Losses at the gene ends were 4 bases for V and 2 bases for J; bases not matched to a gene: 10. This CDR3 is 17 amino acids long. Germline V gene data show CDR1 as WNHNN and CDR2 as SYGVQD (reference sequence). DNA of the CDR3: TGCGCCAGCAGTGGCACCGGGACTACTACAAACACCGGGGAGCTGTTTTTT. It specifies CASSGTGTTTNTGELFF.

The V and J genes are TRBV2 and TRBJ2-4; TRBD1 is a possible D gene (5 bases). The CDR3 has 13 amino acids. Germline V gene data show CDR1 as SNHLY and CDR2 as FYNNEI. The V end lost 8 bases, the J end lost 0 bases, and 8 bases lay between the germline ends. CDR3 sequence reads: CASAGLAKNIQYF. The CDR3 nucleotides are TGTGCCAGCGCAGGGTTAGCCAAAAACATTCAGTACTTC.

V usage is TRBV4-3 and J usage is TRBJ2-3, with D perhaps TRBD2 (8 bases). Germline CDR1 LGHNA, CDR2 YSLEER. The CDR3 contains 17 residues. Trimming took off 0 bases at V and 6 bases at J, with 19 bases between the two ends. CDR3 loop: CASSQDTGAGGWDTQYF. The CDR3 region has the DNA TGCGCCAGCAGCCAAGATACAGGGGCGGGAGGCTGGGATACGCAGTATTTT.

This clone was counted only a few times. The chain has TRBV5-1 and TRBJ1-6, with 10 bases aligning to TRBD1. From germline, CDR1 is SGHRS and CDR2 YFSETQ. The trim removed 1 base at V and 7 bases at J, leaving 8 bases unmatched. The CDR3 is 17 residues long. Here the CDR3 reads CASSLTPGQGRNSPLHF. The CDR3 DNA follows: TGCGCCAGCAGCTTGACCCCGGGACAGGGGCGGAATTCACCCCTCCACTTT.

With respect to this clone: Other DNA sequences in the sample encode the same CDR3. The CDR3 spells CASRRTEGNTIYF. In DNA form, the CDR3 reads TGTGCCAGCCGCCGGACAGAAGGAAACACCATATATTTT. V and J are TRBV12-3 or TRBV12-4 and TRBJ1-3, with a weak D call TRBD1 (6 bases). The CDR3 totals 13 residues. V was pared by 8 bases and J by 4 bases, with 12 bases between.

The V gene is TRBV7-2, the J gene TRBJ2-7; TRBD1 aligns across 7 bases. The V and J ends lost 5 bases and 2 bases, in that order; junction bases with no gene match: 9. Per the germline V gene, CDR1 is SGHTA and CDR2 is FQGNSA. The CDR3 length is 15 residues. In nucleotides, the CDR3 is TGTGCCAGCAGCCTCATCCGGGACAGCGCCTACGAGCAGTACTTC. Its protein is CASSLIRDSAYEQYF.

The J gene is TRBJ1-2, the V gene TRBV5-6; D may be TRBD1 (5 bases). The germline V and J ends were trimmed by 0 bases and 4 bases, with 16 bases remaining between them. The germline gives CDR1 SGHDT, CDR2 YYEEEE. This CDR3 is built from 16 residues. CDR3 bases: TGTGCCAGCAGCTTGGAGGGGATGGGGCTAATCTATGGCTACACCTTC. This gives the protein CASSLEGMGLIYGYTF.

CDR3 in amino acids: CASGELAGANVLTF. CDR3 DNA sequence: TGTGCCAGCGGGGAGCTGGCTGGGGCCAACGTCCTGACTTTC. The J gene is TRBJ2-6, the V gene TRBV19; perhaps TRBD2 as D (5 bases). The germline CDR1 and CDR2 sequences are LNHDA and SQIVND (reference sequence). V gave up 9 bases and J gave up 2 bases, with 11 bases separating them. The CDR3 runs to 14 residues.

The rearrangement joins TRBV6-5 to TRBJ1-6; D is unresolved. CDR1 and CDR2 (germline): MNHEY, SVGAGI. The CDR3 sequence is 13 residues long. Trimming left V 1 base short and J 6 bases short, with 4 bases between. CDR3 region: CASSYYSNSPLHF. The CDR3 DNA sequence: TGTGCCAGCAGTTACTACAGTAATTCACCCCTCCACTTT.

This clone was seen once. V gene TRBV29-1 combines with J gene TRBJ1-2, with 10 bases lining up with TRBD1. Germline CDR1 SQVTM, CDR2 ANQGSEA. J was trimmed by 3 bases and V by 6 bases; bases with no gene match: 7. This CDR3 is built from 14 residues. The CDR3 is CSVASDRGDYGYTF. DNA of the CDR3: TGCAGCGTAGCCTCGGACAGGGGGGACTATGGCTACACCTTC. The variable domain in full, completed from reference TRBV29-1 and TRBJ1-2, reads SAVISQKPSRDICQRGTSLTIQCQVDSQVTMMFWYRQQPGQSLTLIATANQGSEATYESGFVIDKFPISRPNLTFSTLTVSNMSPEDSSIYLCSVASDRGDYGYTFGSGTRLTVV.

The chain combines TRBV7-2 with TRBJ1-3; D is possibly TRBD1 (6 bases). Germline values: CDR1 SGHTA, CDR2 FQGNSA. The CDR3 is 14 amino acids. The V end was cut by 5 bases, the J end by 4 bases, with 12 bases between. The CDR3: CASSPQGHGNTIYF. The CDR3 region has the DNA TGTGCCAGCAGCCCACAGGGTCACGGAAACACCATATATTTT.

CDR3 DNA: TGTGCCAGCAGTTTGAGCTACCGCTACGAGCAGTACTTC. This codes for CASSLSYRYEQYF. The chain couples TRBV12-3 or TRBV12-4 to TRBJ2-7, with D uncertain. The CDR3 contains 13 residues. The ends were cut back, 3 bases at V and 3 bases at J, with 9 bases in the middle.

J is TRBJ2-7 and V is TRBV2, with D perhaps matching TRBD1 (5 bases). Germline assignment: CDR1 SNHLY and CDR2 FYNNEI. CDR3 length: 15 amino acids. V dropped 6 bases and J dropped 4 bases, with 19 bases sitting between them. The CDR3 here is CASREFQGSMYEQYV. The CDR3, as DNA: TGTGCCAGCAGGGAGTTTCAGGGATCCATGTACGAGCAGTACGTC.

This chain connects TRBV15 to TRBJ1-4, with D tentatively TRBD1 (6 bases). Deletions cut 5 bases from V and 5 bases from J, with 15 bases between. The CDR3 has 15 amino acids. The germline CDR1 and CDR2 sequences are LNHNV and YYDKDF (reference sequence). CDR3 DNA sequence: TGTGCCACCAGCGGTCGAGGGGGAACCAATGAAAAACTGTTTTTT. Its protein is CATSGRGGTNEKLFF.

CDR3 loop: CASSYAGPSYNEQFF. The CDR3 coding sequence is TGTGCCAGCAGTTACGCGGGGCCTTCCTACAATGAGCAGTTCTTC. The chain employs TRBV6-5 and TRBJ2-1; tentative D call: TRBD2 (6 bases). Trimming stripped 2 bases from V and 1 base from J, with 9 bases between. Germline values: CDR1 MNHEY, CDR2 SVGAGI. There are 15 residues in the CDR3.

The V gene is TRBV15, the J gene TRBJ2-5, with D tentatively TRBD1 (6 bases). CDR1 is LNHNV and CDR2 is YYDKDF in the germline V gene (reference sequence). The germline V and J ends were trimmed by 0 bases and 4 bases, with 15 bases remaining between them. CDR3 length: 16 amino acids. CDR3 amino acids: CATSREDMAGAETQYF. CDR3 nucleotide sequence: TGTGCCACCAGCAGAGAAGATATGGCAGGGGCAGAGACCCAGTACTTC.

This clone came up once. The rearrangement uses TRBV27 and TRBJ1-2, with a weak D call TRBD1 (5 bases). This CDR3 spans 12 amino acids. With 2 bases removed from V and 8 bases from J, the gap between germline ends came to 9 bases. Germline V CDR1 and CDR2: MNHEY, SMNVEV (reference sequence). The CDR3 region has the DNA TGTGCCAGCAGTTTACGGGGGACGGGCTACACCTTC. It yields the protein CASSLRGTGYTF.

The rearrangement uses TRBV6-5 and TRBJ1-6; 9 bases align to TRBD1. The CDR3 is 15 amino acids. From germline, CDR1 is MNHEY and CDR2 SVGAGI. Trimming cost V 6 bases and J 9 bases; bases outside gene matches: 9. The CDR3 is CASRRPGQGISPLHF. Here the CDR3 DNA reads TGTGCCAGCAGGCGACCGGGACAGGGCATTTCACCCCTCCACTTT.

This clone is a singleton in its sample. The chain recombines TRBV7-9 with TRBJ2-2, with a weak D call TRBD2 (6 bases). This CDR3 spans 17 amino acids. Germline values: CDR1 SEHNR, CDR2 FQNEAQ (reference sequence). Trimming cost V 5 bases and J 6 bases, with 22 bases left between them. For the CDR3, the DNA is TGTGCCAGCAGCCTACCCGGGGGACTCCCCACCCCCGGGGAGCTGTTTTTT. It is translated as CASSLPGGLPTPGELFF.

The chain carries TRBV20-1 and TRBJ2-1; 9 nucleotides agree with TRBD2. The CDR3 is made up of 11 amino acids. The ends lost 1 base at V and 14 bases at J; junction bases unmatched: 3. The germline V gene encodes CDR1 DFQATT and CDR2 SNEGSKA (reference sequence). CDR3 nucleotide sequence: TGCAGTGCTAGAGCTAGCGGGAAAGAGTTCTTC. Amino acids: CSARASGKEFF.

This clone appeared a single time. The chain combines TRBV12-5 with TRBJ1-1; 7 positions agree with TRBD1. Trimming cost V 7 bases and J 6 bases; bases outside gene matches: 8. CDR1 LGHNT and CDR2 FRNRAP come from the germline V gene. CDR3 length: 13 residues. The CDR3 sequence: CASAPIGGAEAFF. CDR3 DNA sequence: TGTGCTAGTGCCCCAATAGGGGGCGCTGAAGCTTTCTTT.

The chain is built from TRBV15 and TRBJ1-6, with a weak D call TRBD1 (6 bases). Trimming took 4 bases from V and 6 from J, leaving 16 bases between them. This CDR3 contains 16 residues. Germline V gene sequence: CDR1 LNHNV, CDR2 YYDKDF (reference sequence). The CDR3 region is CATSTITRGGNSPLHF. DNA for the CDR3: TGTGCCACCAGCACCATCACCAGGGGTGGTAATTCACCCCTCCACTTT.

CDR3 residues: CASSQVGTGTGYTF. The CDR3 DNA reads as TGCGCCAGCAGCCAAGTGGGGACAGGGACTGGCTACACCTTC. This sequence joins TRBV4-3 and TRBJ1-2, with TRBD1 matching over 9 bases. There are 14 residues in the CDR3. V shed 1 base, J shed 7 bases, and the junction held 4 bases outside the gene matches. The germline gives CDR1 LGHNA, CDR2 YSLEER.